The clone carrying this T cell receptor (beta chain) was seen only a few times. These data belong to a study of T cells in Graves' hyperthyroidism and ophthalmopathy. TCR beta CDR3 regions were amplified from RNA. HTBI primers were employed in a first-round RT-PCR of the TCR CDR3. Using its own MiXCR run on the multiplex PCR reads, TCRdb lists one record per CDR3 protein. The sample holds hundreds of thousands of distinct CDR3 sequences, 15% to 20% seen once. Specimen: blood. The clonotype comes from a man aged 35-49 years with Graves' ophthalmopathy.

CDR3 in amino acids: CASSPDPDREPDTQYF. The CDR3, as DNA: TGTGCCAGCAGCCCCGACCCCGACAGGGAACCAGATACGCAGTATTTT. V and J are TRBV7-9 and TRBJ2-3, with 7 bases aligning to TRBD1. The CDR3 length is 16 residues. The germline gives CDR1 SEHNR, CDR2 FQNEAQ (reference sequence). V shed 5 bases, J shed 4 bases, and the junction held 12 bases outside the gene matches.